Listed here are 12 T cell receptor beta chains from one sample, sequenced in a study of shared clonotypes between healthy human individuals. The table came from immunoSEQ multiplex PCR; TCRdb's copy has only in-frame clones and leaves some out. The sample lists around 440,000 clones, 75% to 80% occurring once. The sequenced sample was PBMCs. The receptors here all came from a woman aged 40 to 50 in good health. Some clones in this sample may be carry-over from other donors' samples.

The rearrangement joins TRBV5-6 to TRBJ2-3; D is unresolved. V lost 4 bases and J lost 4, with 16 bases in between. The CDR3 contains 15 residues. The germline V gene has CDR1 SGHDT and CDR2 YYEEEE. This chain's CDR3 is CASSHAVRSADTQYF. The DNA of the CDR3 is TGTGCCAGCAGCCACGCCGTGAGGTCAGCAGATACGCAGTATTTT.

This clone has a single count. The J gene is TRBJ2-2, the V gene TRBV5-8, with D possibly matching TRBD1 (6 bases). Trimming pared 3 bases from V and 4 bases from J, leaving 7 bases between. The CDR3 consists of 13 residues. Germline CDR1 is SGHTS and CDR2 is YDEGEE. The DNA of the CDR3 is TGTGCCAGCAGCTCAGGGGCCACCGGGGAGCTGTTTTTT. Its translation is CASSSGATGELFF. Supplemented by reference TRBV5-8 and TRBJ2-2, the full variable domain reads EAGVTQSPTHLIKTRGQQATLRCSPISGHTSVYWYQQALGLGLQFLLWYDEGEERNRGNFPPRFSGRQFPNYSSELNVNALELEDSALYLCASSSGATGELFFGEGSRLTVL.

CDR3 residues: CASSETGRGYNEQFF. The CDR3, as DNA: TGCGCCAGCAGTGAGACAGGACGAGGATACAATGAGCAGTTCTTC. The chain recombines TRBV10-1 with TRBJ2-1, with D perhaps matching TRBD1 (5 bases). The CDR3 loop spans 15 amino acids. Germline-derived CDR1 and CDR2 are WNHNN and SYGVQD (reference sequence). Trimming took 2 bases from V and 4 from J, leaving 12 bases between them.

The chain uses TRBV28 and TRBJ1-1; D not certain. This CDR3 contains 13 residues. The V gene lost 6 bases and the J gene lost 6 bases, with 14 bases spanning the gap. Germline CDR1 MDHEN, CDR2 SYDVKM. The CDR3 DNA sequence: TGTGCCAGCAGCAGAATGAGGTCGGCTGAAGCTTTCTTT. Translation: CASSRMRSAEAFF.

The rearrangement uses TRBV28 and TRBJ2-7; 12 nucleotides align to TRBD1. Germline V CDR1 and CDR2: MDHEN, SYDVKM. Losses at the gene ends were 6 bases for V and 6 bases for J; bases not matched to a gene: 6. The CDR3 totals 14 residues. As DNA, the CDR3 is TGTGCCAGCAGCGCCGGGACAGGGGGCTTCGAGCAGTACTTC. The encoded protein is CASSAGTGGFEQYF.

The chain joins TRBV27 to TRBJ1-5; D is uncertain. The CDR3 covers 14 residues. V was pared by 5 bases and J by 3 bases, with 11 bases between. Per germline, CDR1 MNHEY and CDR2 SMNVEV (reference sequence). This CDR3 reads CASSNLGLNQPQHF. DNA for the CDR3: TGTGCCAGCAGTAATTTAGGGCTCAATCAGCCCCAGCATTTT.

In the case of this clone: A read error may explain this, as a much larger clone is one base away. The chain recombines TRBV6-1 with TRBJ2-3; D uncertain. The tail of the sequence fits TRBJ1-5 better, so the J call may be wrong. CDR3 length: 14 amino acids. Germline loops: CDR1 MNHNS, CDR2 SASEGT. In nucleotides, the CDR3 is TGTGCCAGCAGTGTTGGGTTCGGCGGAGATACGCAGCATTTT. Translation: CASSVGFGGDTQHF.

The gene calls are TRBV7-2 and TRBJ2-7; D unresolved. CDR3 size: 12 residues. Per germline, CDR1 SGHTA and CDR2 FQGNSA. V was cut by 3 bases and J by 7 bases, with 10 bases left in between. In DNA form, the CDR3 reads TGTGCCAGCAGCTTCCTGTATAGGGAGCAGTACTTC. Translation gives CASSFLYREQYF.

This sequence joins TRBV7-2 and TRBJ1-5, with D possibly matching TRBD1 (5 bases). CDR1 SGHTA and CDR2 FQGNSA come from the germline V gene. This CDR3 has 15 amino acids. Between the trimmed V and J ends, which lost 1 base and 7 bases, there was a span of 14 bases. CDR3 DNA sequence: TGTGCCAGCAGCTTAGAGGGTGGCAGGGACCAGCCCCAGCATTTT. This translates into CASSLEGGRDQPQHF.

As DNA, the CDR3 is TGTGCCAGCAGGGAAAATAGCGGGACAGAGACCCAGTACTTC. This translates into CASRENSGTETQYF. This sequence joins TRBV7-9 and TRBJ2-5, with 8 bases that match TRBD2. Looked up from germline, CDR1 is SEHNR and CDR2 is FQNEAQ (reference sequence). The length of the CDR3 is 14 residues. J lost 4 bases, V lost 6 bases, and 7 bases had no gene match. Full variable domain (missing parts from reference TRBV7-9 and TRBJ2-5): DTGVSQNPRHKITKRGQNVTFRCDPISEHNRLYWYRQTLGQGPEFLTYFQNEAQLEKSRLLSDRFSAERPKGSFSTLEIQRTEQGDSAMYLCASRENSGTETQYFGPGTRLLVL.

The chain carries TRBV5-8 and TRBJ2-1, with unresolved D. The germline V and J ends were trimmed by 4 bases and 1 base, with 6 bases remaining between them. The length of the CDR3 is 13 residues. The germline V gene has CDR1 SGHTS and CDR2 YDEGEE. This CDR3 is CASSRASYNEQFF. The CDR3 DNA reads TGTGCCAGCAGCAGGGCATCCTACAATGAGCAGTTCTTC.

The V call is TRBV18, the J call TRBJ2-1; the match to TRBD2 covers 12 bases. CDR1 KGHSH and CDR2 LQKENI come from the germline V gene. Trimming removed 1 base from V and 8 bases from J; junction bases left unmatched: 3. The CDR3 length is 15 residues. CDR3 region: CASSPRTSGTDEQFF. CDR3 DNA sequence: TGTGCCAGCTCACCACGGACTAGCGGGACAGATGAGCAGTTCTTC.